A selection of T cell receptor beta chains follows, all from one sample in a study of blood T cell repertoires in COVID-19. TCRdb keeps only in-frame clones here, not all; method: immunoSEQ multiplex PCR. In the table there are hundreds of thousands of clones, about 80% of which are singletons. Sequences were obtained from peripheral blood. The receptors here all came from a woman aged 80 or older with acute or convalescent COVID-19. Each CDR3 is given with its conserved first and last residue. D genes are given only for firm matches. Some rows have no size entry. The others give once, few or many, or a class for an expanded clone.

D gene	J gene	V gene	clone size	CDR3 DNA	CDR3 protein
.	TRBJ1-2	TRBV6-2/TRBV6-3	.	TGTGCCAGCAGTTTCCTCTGGCAGGGCCACTCCTCCAGTGGCTACACCTTC	CASSFLWQGHSSSGYTF
.	TRBJ1-2	TRBV6-5	.	TGTGCCAGCAGGAACTTACGTATCTATGGCTACACCTTC	CASRNLRIYGYTF
TRBD1	TRBJ1-2	TRBV4-1	.	TGCGCCAGCAGCCAAGAAGGAAGGGGGCCTGGGTATGGCTACACCTTC	CASSQEGRGPGYGYTF
.	TRBJ2-1	TRBV4-2	.	TGTGCCAGCAGCCAAGATGTTTATGTAAATCCCTACAATGAGCAGTTCTTC	CASSQDVYVNPYNEQFF
.	TRBJ1-1	TRBV7-2	few	TGTGCCAGCAGCCCCCCTTTGAGGATCACTGAAGCTTTCTTT	CASSPPLRITEAFF
TRBD2	TRBJ2-3	TRBV7-7	once	TGTGCCAGCAGCTTAGGGGGCGGGGGGCCGCCTGCAGATACGCAGTATTTT	CASSLGGGGPPADTQYF
TRBD1	TRBJ2-3	TRBV5-1	.	TGCGCCAGCAGCTTGAAACACGGGACAGTGCAGTATTTT	CASSLKHGTVQYF
TRBD1	TRBJ1-1	TRBV7-2	.	TGTGCCAGCAGCCCTCAGACAGGGGTGACTGAAGCTTTCTTT	CASSPQTGVTEAFF
TRBD1	TRBJ2-7	TRBV30	.	TGTGCCGGCCAGGGACAGGGGGCCGACGAGCAGTACTTC	CAGQGQGADEQYF
TRBD1	TRBJ2-2	TRBV5-1	.	TGCGCCAGCAGCTCGACAGGGGGTTCCGGGGAGCTGTTTTTT	CASSSTGGSGELFF
.	TRBJ1-1	TRBV3-1/TRBV3-2	.	TGTGCCAGCAGCCAATACAGCTTGAACACTGAAGCTTTCTTT	CASSQYSLNTEAFF
.	TRBJ1-2	TRBV19	few	TGTGCCAGTAGTATCCAGGTCGGTGGCTACACCTTC	CASSIQVGGYTF
.	TRBJ1-1	TRBV19	.	TGTGCCAGTGCAGAGGGACACTGGAACACTGAAGCTTTCTTT	CASAEGHWNTEAFF
TRBD2	TRBJ2-3	TRBV4-3	.	TGCGCCAGCAGCCAAGATGCACTAGCGGGAGTGAGCACAGATACGCAGTATTTT	CASSQDALAGVSTDTQYF
TRBD2	TRBJ2-7	TRBV29-1	.	TGCAGCGTTGGCGCGACTAGCGGGAGCATCAACGAGCAGTACTTC	CSVGATSGSINEQYF
TRBD2	TRBJ2-7	TRBV28	.	TGTGCCAGCAGTTTTAGCGGGAGGTCCTACGAGCAGTACTTC	CASSFSGRSYEQYF
TRBD1	TRBJ1-1	TRBV6-2/TRBV6-3	.	TGTGCCAGCAGTTACGCGGGACAGAGAAAAGCTTTCTTT	CASSYAGQRKAFF
TRBD2	TRBJ2-1	TRBV6-2/TRBV6-3	.	TGTGCCAGCAGCTGGACTAGACGAACGTCTGAGCAGTTCTTC	CASSWTRRTSEQFF
.	TRBJ1-2	TRBV24-1	.	TGTGCCACCAGTGATTTGGGACAGACATATGGCTACACCTTC	CATSDLGQTYGYTF